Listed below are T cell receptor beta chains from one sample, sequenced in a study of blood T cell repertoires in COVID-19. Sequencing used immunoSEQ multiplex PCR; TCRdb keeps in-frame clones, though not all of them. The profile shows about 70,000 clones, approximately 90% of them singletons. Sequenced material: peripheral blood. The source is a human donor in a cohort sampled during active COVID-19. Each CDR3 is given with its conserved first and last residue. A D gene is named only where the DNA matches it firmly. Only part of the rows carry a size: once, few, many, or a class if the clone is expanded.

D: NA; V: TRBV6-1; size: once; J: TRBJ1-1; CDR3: CASSEVRTEAFF; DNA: TGTGCCAGCAGTGAGGTTCGGACTGAAGCTTTCTTT
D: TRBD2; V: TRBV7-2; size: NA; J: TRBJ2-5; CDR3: CASSSPTTSGPSEETQYF; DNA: TGTGCCAGCAGCTCGCCCACTACTAGCGGGCCCAGCGAAGAGACCCAGTACTTC
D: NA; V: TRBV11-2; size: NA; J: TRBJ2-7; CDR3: CASSLGPGEIGEQYF; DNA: TGTGCCAGCAGTCTGGGGCCGGGAGAGATTGGCGAGCAGTACTTC
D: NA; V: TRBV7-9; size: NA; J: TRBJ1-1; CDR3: CASSYLGNTEAFF; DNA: TGTGCCAGCAGCTACCTCGGGAACACTGAAGCTTTCTTT
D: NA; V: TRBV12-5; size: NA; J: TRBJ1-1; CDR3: CASGLVLGQPNTEAFF; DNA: TGTGCTAGTGGTTTGGTACTGGGACAACCGAACACTGAAGCTTTCTTT
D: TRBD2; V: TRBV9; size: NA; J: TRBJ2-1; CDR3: CASSVDPGLAEQFF; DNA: TGTGCCAGCAGCGTAGACCCGGGACTAGCGGAACAGTTCTTC
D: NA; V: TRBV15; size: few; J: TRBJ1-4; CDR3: CATSRDFGDEKLFF; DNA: TGTGCCACCAGCAGAGATTTCGGGGATGAAAAACTGTTTTTT
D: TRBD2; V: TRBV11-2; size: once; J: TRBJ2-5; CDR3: CASSLEGGRRGETQYF; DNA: TGTGCCAGCAGCTTAGAGGGCGGGAGAAGAGGGGAGACCCAGTACTTC
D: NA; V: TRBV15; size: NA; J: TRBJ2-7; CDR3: CATSRETGTLSYEQYF; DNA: TGTGCCACCAGCAGAGAAACCGGGACACTCTCCTACGAGCAGTACTTC
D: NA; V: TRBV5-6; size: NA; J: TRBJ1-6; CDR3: CASSLRGGGSPLHF; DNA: TGTGCCAGCAGCTTGAGGGGGGGCGGGTCACCCCTCCACTTT